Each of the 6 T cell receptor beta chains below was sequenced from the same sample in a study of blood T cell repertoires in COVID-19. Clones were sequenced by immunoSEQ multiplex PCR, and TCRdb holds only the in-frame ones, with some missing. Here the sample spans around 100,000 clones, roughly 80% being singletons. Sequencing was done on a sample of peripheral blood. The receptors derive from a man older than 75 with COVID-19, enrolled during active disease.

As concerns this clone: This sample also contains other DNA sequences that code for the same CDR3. CDR3 sequence reads: CASSSRDRGGSPLHF. CDR3 sequence (DNA): TGTGCCAGCAGCAGCCGGGACAGGGGTGGTTCACCCCTCCACTTT. The chain carries TRBV9 and TRBJ1-6; TRBD1 aligns across 10 bases. With 4 bases clipped from V and 9 bases from J, the junction kept 7 bases outside the gene matches. Germline lookup yields CDR1 SGDLS and CDR2 YYNGEE. CDR3 size: 15 residues.

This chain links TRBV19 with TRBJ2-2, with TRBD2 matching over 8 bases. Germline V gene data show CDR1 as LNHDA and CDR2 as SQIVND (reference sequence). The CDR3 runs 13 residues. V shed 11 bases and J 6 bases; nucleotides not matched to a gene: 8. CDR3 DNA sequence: TGTGCCGGAAGAGCGGGGGTTGCCGGGGAGCTGTTTTTT. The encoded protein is CAGRAGVAGELFF.

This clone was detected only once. The CDR3 DNA follows: TGTGCCAGCAGTGCCCGGACAGTGGAGAGTCTCTCTGGAAACACCATATATTTT. Protein product: CASSARTVESLSGNTIYF. V and J are TRBV25-1 and TRBJ1-3, with a weak D call TRBD1 (6 bases). CDR1 is MGHDK and CDR2 is SYGVNS in the germline V gene. Trimming pared 4 bases from V and 0 bases from J, leaving 19 bases between. CDR3 length: 18 amino acids.

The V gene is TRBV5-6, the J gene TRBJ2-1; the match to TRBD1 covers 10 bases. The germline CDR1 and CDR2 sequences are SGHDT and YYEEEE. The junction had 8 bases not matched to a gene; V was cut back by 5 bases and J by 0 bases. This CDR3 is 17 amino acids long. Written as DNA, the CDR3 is TGTGCCAGCAGACGAGGGACAGGGGCTAGCTCCTACAATGAGCAGTTCTTC. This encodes CASRRGTGASSYNEQFF.

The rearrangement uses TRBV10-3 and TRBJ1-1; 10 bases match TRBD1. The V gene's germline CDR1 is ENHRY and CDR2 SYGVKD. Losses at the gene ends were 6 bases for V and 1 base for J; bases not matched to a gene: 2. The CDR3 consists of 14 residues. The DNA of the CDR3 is TGTGCCATCAGGAGGGACAGGGGGAACACTGAAGCTTTCTTT. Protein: CAIRRDRGNTEAFF.

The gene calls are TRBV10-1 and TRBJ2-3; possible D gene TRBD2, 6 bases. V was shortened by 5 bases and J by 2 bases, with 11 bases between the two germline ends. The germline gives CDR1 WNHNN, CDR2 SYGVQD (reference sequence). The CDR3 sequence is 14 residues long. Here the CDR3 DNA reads TGCGCCAGCAGTCCGGGACTTAACACAGATACGCAGTATTTT. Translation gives CASSPGLNTDTQYF.